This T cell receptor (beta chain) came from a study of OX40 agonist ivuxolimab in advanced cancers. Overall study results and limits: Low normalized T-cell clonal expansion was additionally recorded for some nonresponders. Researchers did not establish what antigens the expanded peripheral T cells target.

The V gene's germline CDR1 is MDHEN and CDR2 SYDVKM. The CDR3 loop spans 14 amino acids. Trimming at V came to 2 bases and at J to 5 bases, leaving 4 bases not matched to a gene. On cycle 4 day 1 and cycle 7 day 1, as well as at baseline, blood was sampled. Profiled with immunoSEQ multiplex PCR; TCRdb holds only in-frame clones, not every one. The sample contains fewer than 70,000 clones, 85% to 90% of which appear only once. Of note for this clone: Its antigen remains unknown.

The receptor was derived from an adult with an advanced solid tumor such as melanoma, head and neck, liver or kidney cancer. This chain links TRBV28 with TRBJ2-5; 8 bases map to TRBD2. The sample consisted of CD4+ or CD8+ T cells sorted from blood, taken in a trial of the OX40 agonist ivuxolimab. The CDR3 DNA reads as TGTGCCAGCAGTTTAACGGGAGGGCCGGAGACCCAGTACTTC. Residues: CASSLTGGPETQYF.